These 9 T cell receptor beta chains were all obtained from the same sample, sequenced in a study of T cell repertoires in cytomegalovirus infection. TCRdb fed the reads into MiXCR, producing one record per CDR3 protein. The data contain roughly 920,000 distinct CDR3 sequences, roughly a third of them singletons. Antigens of these TCRs are unknown. This specimen consisted of cultured CD8+ T cells from PBMCs, obtained from culture after CMV antigen stimulation. These receptors all come from a human donor in good health (CMV status not recorded). Some clones in this sample may be carry-over from other donors' samples.

V and J are TRBV13 and TRBJ2-5, with 8 bases lining up with TRBD2. Germline V lookup: CDR1 PRHDT, CDR2 FYEKMQ (reference sequence). With V trimmed by 3 bases and J by 2 bases, 8 bases remained unmatched. The CDR3 covers 16 residues. This chain's CDR3 is CASSLSTSGLQETQYF. DNA for the CDR3: TGTGCCAGCAGCTTGTCAACTAGCGGACTTCAAGAGACCCAGTACTTC.

The gene calls are TRBV7-2 and TRBJ1-1; possible D gene TRBD1, 6 bases. Trimming removed 5 bases at V and 3 bases at J, with 16 bases between. Germline V lookup: CDR1 SGHTA, CDR2 FQGNSA. The CDR3 is 15 amino acids. CDR3 DNA: TGTGCCAGCAGCCGAGGGGGGTACACATACACTGAAGCTTTCTTT. Translating gives CASSRGGYTYTEAFF.

Points on this clonotype: The germline gene is not matched at one end of the junction; a read error may be the cause. The chain has TRBV7-6 and TRBJ2-7, with a possible D match to TRBD1 (5 bases). The germline V gene encodes CDR1 SGHVS and CDR2 FNYEAQ. The CDR3 covers 12 residues. The CDR3 region is CVSSLRGYEQYF. CDR3 DNA: TGTGTCAGCAGCTTAAGGGGATACGAGCAGTACTTC.

The chain employs TRBV7-6 and TRBJ2-2, with 11 bases fitting TRBD2. CDR1 is SGHVS and CDR2 is FNYEAQ in the germline V gene. The CDR3 runs to 18 residues. The V and J ends lost 2 bases and 1 base, in that order; junction bases with no gene match: 6. The CDR3 loop reads CASSLWASGGLNTGELFF. CDR3 in DNA: TGTGCCAGCAGCTTATGGGCTAGCGGGGGGCTGAACACCGGGGAGCTGTTTTTT.

The chain recombines TRBV7-9 with TRBJ2-3; TRBD2 matches at 13 bases. The CDR3 extends over 17 amino acids. Per the germline V gene, CDR1 is SEHNR and CDR2 is FQNEAQ (reference sequence). J lost 2 bases, V lost 5 bases, and 7 bases had no gene match. In DNA form, the CDR3 reads TGTGCCAGCAGCCCCGGACTAGCGGGGGTGATCACAGATACGCAGTATTTT. Translating gives CASSPGLAGVITDTQYF.

This clonotype was counted between two and nine times. The V and J genes are TRBV6-1 and TRBJ1-5; D is possibly TRBD1 (5 bases). Trimming cost V 3 bases and J 4 bases, with 13 bases left between them. This CDR3 spans 15 amino acids. The germline V gene has CDR1 MNHNS and CDR2 SASEGT. The CDR3: CASSDGLGVNQPQHF. Written as DNA, the CDR3 is TGTGCCAGCAGTGATGGGCTGGGGGTAAATCAGCCCCAGCATTTT.

The chain recombines TRBV6-4 with TRBJ1-2; D not resolved. The CDR3 sequence is 15 residues long. Germline assignment: CDR1 MRHNA and CDR2 SNTAGT. Trimming shortened V by 0 bases and J by 2 bases, and 10 bases separated the two germline ends. The CDR3 reads CASSDSSQLNYGYTF. CDR3 sequence (DNA): TGTGCCAGCAGTGACTCGAGTCAGTTGAACTATGGCTACACCTTC.

The rearrangement joins TRBV6-6 to TRBJ2-1, with TRBD2 as a possible D gene (5 bases). The CDR3 contains 13 residues. V gave up 1 base and J gave up 9 bases, with 10 bases separating them. CDR1 and CDR2 from the germline V gene are MNHNY and SVGAGI (reference sequence). CDR3 loop: CASSYFRGGEQFF. In nucleotides, the CDR3 is TGTGCCAGCAGTTACTTTCGGGGTGGTGAGCAGTTCTTC.

The chain has TRBV28 and TRBJ1-5; D remains ambiguous. V was pared by 6 bases and J by 3 bases, with 12 bases between. This CDR3 has 14 residues. The V gene's germline CDR1 is MDHEN and CDR2 SYDVKM. The CDR3 loop reads CASSPPTVNQPQHF. CDR3 DNA sequence: TGTGCCAGCAGCCCCCCGACTGTCAATCAGCCCCAGCATTTT.